The present entry profiles one T cell receptor beta chain with its context. Its antigen specificity is not known. Base quality data are lacking; no much larger clone is found one base away. In total, fewer than 750 healthy bone marrow donors made up the cohort. All cohort members were sampled while nominally healthy, although unrecorded immune exposures were likely present. The donor tested CMV seronegative and was one of the 352 seronegative cohort members. Every donor gave a peripheral blood sample, and the peripheral blood mononuclear cells from that sample were used for TCR beta sequencing. The Qiagen DNeasy Blood Extraction Kit was used to extract genomic DNA from the blood cell samples. For CDR1 and CDR2, the germline V gene lists MNHNS and SASEGT. V is pruned by 7 bases and J by 3 bases, leaving 4 bases of the junction without a gene match. Spanning cysteine to phenylalanine, the CDR3 consists of 13 amino acids. Only the CDR3 portion is preserved as DNA: 39 bases, with reading frame beginning at the first base.

This entry comes from a study of cytomegalovirus exposure and HLA in healthy donors (dated by TCRdb to about 2017). Concerning the study at large: According to an earlier analysis of several hundred of the donors, some 170 million T cells yielded approximately 120 million unique TCR beta sequences and approximately 300 Gb of sequence data. In a later analysis, previously published TCR beta repertoires from about 670 donors were re-analyzed and high-resolution HLA genotyping was added so that TCR occurrence patterns could be studied. Of the roughly 400 genotyped donors, around 81% fell in the genetic ancestry cluster associated with self-reported Caucasian donors. Besides the first cohort of more than 650 subjects, a separate validation cohort made up of some 110 different subjects was used. Alongside the repertoire data, information on donor age, sex, ethnicity and CMV serostatus was compiled. All discovery cohort repertoires had been generated using a single sequencing platform. Typing coverage varied by locus: roughly 629-630 donors for A, B, C, DRB1 and DQB1; around 560 for DQA1; 600 to 610 for DPA1; approximately 450 for DPB1. An earlier analysis of approximately 640 of the donors applied high-throughput TCR beta sequencing to assess whether each TCR beta V gene segment acted as functional or pseudogenic. Roughly 300 gigabases of sequencing data and tens of millions of unique TCR sequences were included in an early release covering under 650 HLA-typed donors. A later genetic analysis took genome-wide SNP genotypes for about three fifths of the roughly 700 donors and used that subset as a discovery cohort. To predict cytomegalovirus infection status, the study brought together high-throughput TCR immunosequencing, statistical association of individual TCRs with disease status, and machine learning. Rather than drawing on any new phenotypic data, the later analysis identified candidate immune exposures from TCR beta sequences and the way those sequences occurred across donors. The study profiled the T cell repertoires of under 700 subjects by immunosequencing and related them to cytomegalovirus serostatus. Several DR-DQ haplotypes were handled as single units for association and clustering, since linkage in the cohort was strong. Both class I and class II loci were covered by HLA typing, at four-digit resolution. The aim of the study was to test whether cataloging public T cell receptors could identify signatures of past pathogen exposure. On average, 235,054 unique TCR beta nucleotide sequences were sequenced per donor among a few hundred genotyped donors of the cohort, with 15% to 20% of those sequences being non-productive.

Libraries were built with the immunoSEQ multiplex PCR assay. A mixture of 60 forward primers for TCR Vbeta segments and 13 reverse primers for TCR Jbeta segments was used in the multiplex PCR. The CDR3 region of rearranged TCR beta genes was amplified from genomic DNA by a multiplex PCR assay. The Illumina HiSeq System was used to sequence the amplified TCR beta libraries as 87-base-pair reads. On the study's bioinformatics: In a later analysis, 80 million or so unique TCR beta chains were counted across the roughly 670 repertoires, and approximately 9.9 million of these chains were shared by at least two donors. A nearest-neighbor algorithm error-corrected the raw reads and collapsed the reads into unique sequences, merging closely related sequences to remove PCR and sequencing errors. Alignment of CDR3 sequences to IMGT reference sequences was used to assign V, D and J gene segments. For a sequence to be retained, a match of at least six nucleotides to both a V gene segment and a J gene segment was required. Rearrangements were called productive when the CDR3 lacked stop codons and stayed in frame with V and J; all others were non-productive. CDR3 was defined according to IMGT convention as the region running from the second conserved V-encoded cysteine to the conserved J-encoded phenylalanine. Sequences without an unambiguous match to a single V gene segment were excluded from the earlier analysis of about 600 of the donors. In an earlier analysis of 587 of the donors, a V segment was called functional when productive rearrangements were above 56.7%, and segregating when the standard deviation between donors exceeded 5%. A statistical classification framework was built for diagnosing cytomegalovirus status from the catalog of TCR beta chain sequences. A later analysis assigned V and J genes by comparing TCR nucleotide sequences with IMGT/GENE-DB human TR gene sequences. A later analysis assigned CDR3 sequences and most-parsimonious VDJ recombination scenarios with the TCRdist pipeline. A later analysis defined each TCR beta chain by its CDR3 amino acid sequence plus V-gene family, and excluded reads lacking a unique V-gene family. A later analysis removed 592 highly shared, low-generation-probability nucleotide sequences to deal with suspected cross-contamination and a sequencing artifact. For each public chain, a later analysis derived a clonal expansion index from normalized ranks of inferred template counts within each repertoire. Generation probabilities in a later analysis came from a VDJ recombination model fitted to out-of-frame rearrangements, and those results were checked against IGoR. In a later analysis, hypergeometric tests were used to score TCR-TCR, TCR-HLA and TCR-CMV co-occurrence, with a repertoire-size bias correction applied to TCR pairs. A later analysis estimated false discovery rates by permuting HLA or CMV assignments 20 times. In a later analysis, co-occurring TCRs were grouped using DBSCAN, and TCRdist sequence similarity was added for clustering within HLA-allele-positive subsets. Co-occurrence clustering excluded repertoires with fewer than 30,000 or more than 120,000 public chains, plus five with anomalous nucleotide sharing. TCRdb took this table from immuneACCESS and kept in-frame rearrangements with V and J called. Such tables lack part of the clones; where checked against another copy, unresolved V genes explain under half of the gap, and the rest is unexplained. The V and J calls and clone size are taken from that table; D and trimming were inferred from the DNA. Within this sample are approximately 170,000 clones, with roughly 79% of them counted one time only. Of the sample, less than 1.2% is held by the ten largest clones.

Overall results and qualifications from the work: Sequencing depth was assumed to be roughly uniform across donors in the presence/absence analyses, though that assumption may not hold. A later genetic analysis associated a missense DCLRE1C variant with V-gene and J-gene trimming of TCR beta chains, and an independent cohort replicated the association. A later genetic analysis reported fewer N-insertions in productive TCRs among donors in an Asian-associated ancestry cluster than the roughly 720-donor mean. The only immune exposure information available for the cohort was CMV serostatus. Because HLA typing was missing for some donors at each locus, association tests included only the typed subset. The authors suggested that the approach could potentially be extended to other disease states and immunological phenotypes. A cluster of highly shared sequence variants was judged likely to represent a technical artifact of the sequencing pipeline. In vitro tests confirmed that a few of the cytomegalovirus-associated TCR beta chains recognize cytomegalovirus antigens. A later analysis reported that several top co-occurrence clusters appeared linked to parvovirus B19, influenza, CMV and Epstein-Barr virus. In an earlier analysis of fewer than 700 of the donors, most TCR beta V segments appeared in productive rearrangements about 90% or about 30% of the time, broadly matching IMGT annotations. Compared with equally common non-associated chains, HLA-associated TCR beta chains in a later analysis were more clonally expanded and had lower generation probabilities. Correlated functional status among segregating V segments might be attributable to linkage disequilibrium, but an unknown experimental factor could not be ruled out. Cytomegalovirus status was reported to be diagnosed by the classifier with high specificity and sensitivity in both the original and validation cohorts. Because counts were too low, around 18 rarely observed V segments, including chromosome 9 orphons, were left out of the earlier analysis of approximately 580 of the donors. The study listed approximately 150 TCR beta chains as associated with cytomegalovirus. Most TCR sequences were seen in very few donors, while some public TCRs were found in many individuals. A later analysis associated about 16,000 TCR beta sequences with specific HLA alleles at a false discovery rate of 0.05. A further reported finding was that TCR beta sequences accurately predicted the HLA-A and HLA-B alleles for most subjects in the first cohort. When HLA alleles, especially DR and DQ, strongly co-occurred, attributing TCR associations to individual alleles was difficult. Most CMV-associated TCR beta chains appeared to be HLA-restricted in a later analysis, and the HLA associations seemed to be driven largely by CMV exposure. In a later analysis, TCR association rates were found to vary across HLA loci, with the most associated TCRs seen for DRB1 alleles and the fewest for HLA-C alleles. Some IMGT-functional V segments, including TRBV6-2 and TRBV6-3, could not be told apart with the 87-base-pair reads, so those segments were excluded. The cohort was sequenced for TCR beta chains only, and without alpha or paired-chain data the features that could be detected were limited.

The sequence joins TRBV6-1 to TRBJ1-1, and 8 junction bases match TRBD1. The origin of this receptor is a woman aged 40 to 50 in good health and CMV-seronegative. The sequencing input was PBMCs. At the DNA level, the sequence is TGTGCCAGCACCTCGACAGGGGACACTGAAGCTTTCTTT. The resulting protein is CASTSTGDTEAFF.